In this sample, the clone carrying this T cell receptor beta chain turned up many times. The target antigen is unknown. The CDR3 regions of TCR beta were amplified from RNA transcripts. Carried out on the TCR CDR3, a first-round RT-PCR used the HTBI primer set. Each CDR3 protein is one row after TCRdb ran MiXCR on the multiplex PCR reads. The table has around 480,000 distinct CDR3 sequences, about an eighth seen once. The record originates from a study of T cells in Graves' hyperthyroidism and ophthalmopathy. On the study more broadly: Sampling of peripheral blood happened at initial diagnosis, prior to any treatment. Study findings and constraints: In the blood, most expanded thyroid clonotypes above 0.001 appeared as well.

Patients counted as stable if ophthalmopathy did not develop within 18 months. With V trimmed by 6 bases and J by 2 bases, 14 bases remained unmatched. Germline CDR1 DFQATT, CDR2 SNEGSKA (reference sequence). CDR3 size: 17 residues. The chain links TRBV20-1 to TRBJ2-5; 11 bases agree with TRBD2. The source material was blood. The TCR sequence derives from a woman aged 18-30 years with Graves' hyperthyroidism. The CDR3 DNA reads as TGCAGTGCCGACGGACTAGCGGGCGGCCCGGGGCAAGAGACCCAGTACTTC. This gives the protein CSADGLAGGPGQETQYF.